This record covers a single T cell receptor beta chain. This CDR3 is 13 amino acids long. Germline V gives CDR1 PRHDT, CDR2 FYEKMQ (reference sequence). V was shortened by 5 bases and J by 2 bases, with 10 bases between the two germline ends. Noted time point: 2013-2014 season, 7 days after vaccination. This entry comes from a study of follicular helper T cells after annual influenza vaccination. Repertoires were generated with immunoSEQ multiplex PCR, while TCRdb's copy carries only in-frame clones and drops some. This table holds under 9,500 clones, 75% to 85% found once. V and J are TRBV13 and TRBJ2-7; the D is unclear. This receptor was obtained from an adult who received the influenza vaccine. The sample was CXCR5+ CD38- circulating T follicular helper cells from blood, taken 7 days after influenza vaccination. As to subset: circulating Tfh, non-naive CD4+CXCR5+PD-1+ (ICOS+CD38+ or ICOS-CD38-). This chain's CDR3 is CASSPRSTYEQYF. CDR3 nucleotides: TGTGCCAGCAGCCCTCGGTCGACCTACGAGCAGTACTTC.